This T cell receptor beta chain was observed in a study of CD8 T cells in ankylosing spondylitis. Study outcomes and limitations: Clones linked to disease, bearing a CD8+ phenotype, were relatively rare in peripheral blood. There was a TCR beta motif, made of 7 to 9 highly homologous variants, that appeared characteristic of ankylosing spondylitis blood.

In making TCR beta libraries, quantitative 5'-RACE with molecular barcodes was used. In TCRdb, the 5' RACE reads were re-called with MiXCR into one record per CDR3 protein. The sample carries more than 150,000 distinct CDR3 sequences, approximately 18% recorded once. This clonotype was picked up many times. Its cognate antigen is unknown. CDR3 size: 13 residues. With 4 bases removed from V and 3 bases from J, the gap between germline ends came to 7 bases. Germline loops: CDR1 SGHTA, CDR2 FQGNSA. V and J are TRBV7-2 and TRBJ2-1; D is unresolved. Sequencing input: blood, either unsorted or a sorted T cell fraction (not recorded which). The sequence was obtained from a male donor aged 10-35 years with ankylosing spondylitis or in good health (not recorded which). The CDR3 DNA is TGTGCCAGCAGCTCAGAGATCTACAATGAGCAGTTCTTC. Residues: CASSSEIYNEQFF.